What follows are 2 T cell receptor beta chains derived from one specimen sequenced in a study of cytomegalovirus exposure and HLA in healthy donors (TCRdb year 2017). Libraries were built with the immunoSEQ multiplex PCR assay. A mixture of 60 forward primers for TCR Vbeta segments and 13 reverse primers for TCR Jbeta segments was used in the multiplex PCR. Imported from immuneACCESS, the table was reduced by TCRdb to in-frame sequences with V and J called. These copies leave out some clones; in studies compared against another copy, an unresolved V gene accounts for under half, and the cause of the remainder is not known. The sample yields about 77,000 clones; about 78% were counted once. Around 1.5% of the sample goes to the ten largest clones. Material: PBMCs. The receptors were gathered from a man aged 35-49 years in good health and CMV-seronegative.

This clone was detected only once. The chain recombines TRBV9 with TRBJ1-6; D unclear. The CDR3 loop spans 15 amino acids. Germline loops: CDR1 SGDLS, CDR2 YYNGEE. Trimming removed 4 bases from V and 5 bases from J, with 13 bases in between. CDR3 amino acids: CASSLDQANNSPLHF. DNA of the CDR3: TGTGCCAGCAGCCTGGATCAGGCAAATAATTCACCCCTCCACTTT.

J is TRBJ1-1 and V is TRBV10-3; 7 nucleotides agree with TRBD1. This CDR3 has 13 amino acids. The V segment lost 6 bases and the J segment 1 base; nucleotides outside the gene matches: 2. The germline V gene has CDR1 ENHRY and CDR2 SYGVKD. In DNA form, the CDR3 reads TGTGCCATCAGGGGACAGACGAACACTGAAGCTTTCTTT. Its translation: CAIRGQTNTEAFF.